This T cell receptor beta chain was obtained from a study of OX40 agonist ivuxolimab in advanced cancers. Turning to the study itself: It was ivuxolimab, an agonistic anti-OX40 (CD134) antibody, that patients were treated with. Earlier treatment with anti-PD-1, anti-PD-L1 or anti-CTLA-4 was permitted, and roughly 42% had received some.

Clones were sequenced by immunoSEQ multiplex PCR, and TCRdb holds only the in-frame ones, with some missing. The repertoire includes approximately 56,000 clones, 85% to 90% of them detected once, and 1.8% sits in the top ten. The CDR3 is made up of 15 amino acids. CDR1 is MDHEN and CDR2 is SYDVKM in the germline V gene. V was clipped by 3 bases and J by 3 bases, with 12 bases between them. To note about this clone: What it binds is not known.

Study-wide results and caveats: Not determined was the antigen specificity of the expanded peripheral T cells. Clonal expansion by week 6 occurred in CD4+ and CD8+ blood T cells (at 0.1 to 3.0 mg/kg).

V is TRBV28 and J is TRBJ1-5, with a tentative D call TRBD1 (6 bases). The sequencing here drew on CD4+ or CD8+ T cells sorted from blood, taken in a trial of the OX40 agonist ivuxolimab. This sequence originates from an adult with an advanced solid tumor such as melanoma, head and neck, liver or kidney cancer. CDR3 region: CASSLTEGVNQPQHF. In nucleotides, the CDR3 is TGTGCCAGCAGTTTGACAGAGGGGGTCAATCAGCCCCAGCATTTT.